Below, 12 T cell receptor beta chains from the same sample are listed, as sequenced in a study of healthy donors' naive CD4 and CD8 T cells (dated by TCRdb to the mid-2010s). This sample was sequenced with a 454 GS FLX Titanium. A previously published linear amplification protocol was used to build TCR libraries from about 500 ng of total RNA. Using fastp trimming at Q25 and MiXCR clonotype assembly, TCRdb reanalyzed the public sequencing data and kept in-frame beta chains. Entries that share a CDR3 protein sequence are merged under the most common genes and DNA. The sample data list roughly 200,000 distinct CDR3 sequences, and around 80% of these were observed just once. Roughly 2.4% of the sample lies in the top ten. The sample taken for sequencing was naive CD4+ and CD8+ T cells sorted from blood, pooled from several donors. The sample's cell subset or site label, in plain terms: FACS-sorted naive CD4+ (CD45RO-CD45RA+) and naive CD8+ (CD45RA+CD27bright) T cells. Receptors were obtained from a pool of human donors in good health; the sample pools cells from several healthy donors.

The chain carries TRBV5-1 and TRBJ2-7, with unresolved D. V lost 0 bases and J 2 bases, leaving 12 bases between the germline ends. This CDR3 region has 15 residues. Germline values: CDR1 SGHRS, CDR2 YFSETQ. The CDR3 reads CASSLEGWRAYEQYF. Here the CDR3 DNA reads TGCGCCAGCAGCTTGGAGGGCTGGAGAGCCTACGAGCAGTACTTC.

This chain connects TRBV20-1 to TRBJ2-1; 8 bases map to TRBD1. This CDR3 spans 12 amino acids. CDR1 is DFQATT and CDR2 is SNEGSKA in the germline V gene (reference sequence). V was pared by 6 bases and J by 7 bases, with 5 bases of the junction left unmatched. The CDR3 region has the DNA TGCAGTGCGGCTCGGACAGGGAATGAGCAGTTCTTC. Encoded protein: CSAARTGNEQFF.

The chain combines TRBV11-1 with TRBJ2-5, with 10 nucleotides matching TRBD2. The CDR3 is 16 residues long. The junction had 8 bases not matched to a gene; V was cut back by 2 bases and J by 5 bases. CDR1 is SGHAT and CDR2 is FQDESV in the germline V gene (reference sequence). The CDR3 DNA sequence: TGTGCCAGCAGCTTATCCCCTAGCGGGGGCTTTGAGACCCAGTACTTC. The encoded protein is CASSLSPSGGFETQYF.

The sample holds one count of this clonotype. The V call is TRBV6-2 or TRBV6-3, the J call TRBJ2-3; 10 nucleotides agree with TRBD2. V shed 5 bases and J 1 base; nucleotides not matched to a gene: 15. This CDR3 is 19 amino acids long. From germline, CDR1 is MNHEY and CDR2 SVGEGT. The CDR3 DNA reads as TGTGCCAGCAGTCAAGGCCCTAGCGGGGGTAATGTAGGCACAGATACGCAGTATTTT. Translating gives CASSQGPSGGNVGTDTQYF.

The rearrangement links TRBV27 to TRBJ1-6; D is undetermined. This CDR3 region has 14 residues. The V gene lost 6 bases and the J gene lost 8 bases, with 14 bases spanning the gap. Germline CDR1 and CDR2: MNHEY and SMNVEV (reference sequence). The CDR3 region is CASRPSDRYSPLHF. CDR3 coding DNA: TGTGCCAGCAGGCCCTCCGATAGATATTCACCCCTCCACTTT.

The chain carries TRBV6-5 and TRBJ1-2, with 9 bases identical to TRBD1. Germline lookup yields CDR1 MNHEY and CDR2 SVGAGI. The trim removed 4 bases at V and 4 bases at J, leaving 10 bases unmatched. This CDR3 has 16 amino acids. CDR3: CASSLTSGTGIYGYTF. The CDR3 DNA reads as TGTGCCAGCAGTTTAACCTCCGGGACAGGGATCTATGGCTACACCTTC.

The CDR3 sequence is CASSLGGELAKNIQYF. The CDR3 coding sequence is TGTGCCAGCAGCTTAGGAGGGGAACTAGCCAAAAACATTCAGTACTTC. This chain connects TRBV7-9 to TRBJ2-4, with D perhaps TRBD1 or TRBD2 (5 bases each). The CDR3 has 16 residues. The germline gives CDR1 SEHNR, CDR2 FQNEAQ (reference sequence). V shed 1 base and J shed 0 bases, with 10 bases lying between them. The variable domain in full, with the rest retrieved from reference TRBV7-9 and TRBJ2-4, is DTGVSQNPRHKITKRGQNVTFRCDPISEHNRLYWYRQTLGQGPEFLTYFQNEAQLEKSRLLSDRFSAERPKGSFSTLEIQRTEQGDSAMYLCASSLGGELAKNIQYFGAGTRLSVL.

DNA of the CDR3: TGTGCCAGTAGTATATCGGGACAAGGGTTTGTCGAGCAGTACTTC. Its translation is CASSISGQGFVEQYF. V and J are TRBV19 and TRBJ2-7, with D tentatively TRBD1 (6 bases). Germline assignment: CDR1 LNHDA and CDR2 SQIVND (reference sequence). This CDR3 contains 15 residues. V lost 2 bases to trimming and J lost 6 bases, with 17 bases between them. The full variable domain, completed using reference TRBV19 and TRBJ2-7, is DGGITQSPKYLFRKEGQNVTLSCEQNLNHDAMYWYRQDPGQGLRLIYYSQIVNDFQKGDIAEGYSVSREKKESFPLTVTSAQKNPTAFYLCASSISGQGFVEQYFGPGTRLTVT.

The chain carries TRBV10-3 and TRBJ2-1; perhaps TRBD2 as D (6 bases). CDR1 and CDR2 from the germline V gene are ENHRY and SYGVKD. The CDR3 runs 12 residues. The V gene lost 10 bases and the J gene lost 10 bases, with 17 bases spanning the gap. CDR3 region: CATLGTSSEQFF. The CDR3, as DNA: TGTGCCACTCTCGGGACTTCCTCCGAGCAGTTCTTC.

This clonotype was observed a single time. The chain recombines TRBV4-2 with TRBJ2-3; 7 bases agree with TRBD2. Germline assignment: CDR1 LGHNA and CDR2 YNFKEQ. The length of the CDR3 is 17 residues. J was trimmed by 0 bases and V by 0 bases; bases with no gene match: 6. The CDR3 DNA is TGTGCCAGCAGCCAAGATTGGGCTAGCGGTAGCACAGATACGCAGTATTTT. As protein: CASSQDWASGSTDTQYF.

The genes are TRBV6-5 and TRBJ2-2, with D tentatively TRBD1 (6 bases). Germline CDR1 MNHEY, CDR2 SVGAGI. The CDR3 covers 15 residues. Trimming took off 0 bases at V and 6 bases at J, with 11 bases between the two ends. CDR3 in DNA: TGTGCCAGCAGTTACTCGGGACACCCGGCCGGGGAGCTGTTTTTT. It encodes CASSYSGHPAGELFF.

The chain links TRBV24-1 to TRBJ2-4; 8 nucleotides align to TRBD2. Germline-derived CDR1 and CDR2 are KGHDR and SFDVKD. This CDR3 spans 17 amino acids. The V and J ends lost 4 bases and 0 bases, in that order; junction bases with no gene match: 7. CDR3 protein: CATSETTSGLAKNIQYF. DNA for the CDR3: TGTGCCACCAGTGAAACTACTAGCGGACTAGCCAAAAACATTCAGTACTTC.